These 15 T cell receptor beta chains were all obtained from the same sample, sequenced in a study of blood T cell repertoires in COVID-19. Here immunoSEQ multiplex PCR was the method, and the copy in TCRdb shows in-frame clones only, minus some. Here the sample spans roughly 200,000 clones, approximately 91% being singletons. Sequencing was performed on peripheral blood. These receptors were taken from a woman aged 40 to 55 who had recovered from COVID-19.

The count of this clone is one. The chain couples TRBV19 to TRBJ1-2; D is perhaps TRBD1 (6 bases). The CDR3 totals 15 residues. CDR1 LNHDA and CDR2 SQIVND come from the germline V gene (reference sequence). V gave up 2 bases and J gave up 4 bases, with 14 bases separating them. The CDR3 coding sequence is TGTGCCAGTAGTATAAGGACCCAGGGGAGCTATGGCTACACCTTC. Protein sequence: CASSIRTQGSYGYTF.

The chain recombines TRBV7-9 with TRBJ2-2, with D perhaps TRBD1 (5 bases). This CDR3 is 17 amino acids long. Germline assignment: CDR1 SEHNR and CDR2 FQNEAQ (reference sequence). V was pared by 3 bases and J by 3 bases, with 17 bases between. The CDR3 loop reads CASSFLPGRADTGELFF. The CDR3 nucleotides are TGTGCCAGCAGCTTTCTTCCTGGCAGGGCCGACACCGGGGAGCTGTTTTTT.

This clone was recorded only once. The chain couples TRBV6-1 to TRBJ1-5; 8 bases line up with TRBD1. Looked up from germline, CDR1 is MNHNS and CDR2 is SASEGT. There are 17 residues in the CDR3. J was trimmed by 1 base and V by 3 bases; bases with no gene match: 8. CDR3 sequence: CASSDRGQSRSNQPQHF. Here the CDR3 DNA reads TGTGCCAGCAGTGACAGGGGGCAAAGTAGGAGCAATCAGCCCCAGCATTTT.

The chain is built from TRBV6-2 or TRBV6-3 and TRBJ2-7; TRBD1 is a possible D gene (6 bases). This CDR3 comprises 11 residues. Trimming took 6 bases from V and 6 from J, leaving 9 bases between them. The germline V gene encodes CDR1 MNHEY and CDR2 SVGEGT. This CDR3 reads CASSRGSEQYF. The CDR3 nucleotides read TGTGCCAGCAGCAGGGGCTCCGAGCAGTACTTC.

The V gene is TRBV5-1, the J gene TRBJ1-2, with 7 bases that match TRBD1. The CDR3 sequence is 16 residues long. J was trimmed by 5 bases and V by 4 bases; bases with no gene match: 14. CDR1 is SGHRS and CDR2 is YFSETQ in the germline V gene. The CDR3 loop reads CASSRDSSTGPYGYTF. CDR3 coding DNA: TGCGCCAGCAGCCGGGATTCTTCGACAGGGCCATATGGCTACACCTTC.

CDR3 loop: CASSLDLGLAGNYEQYF. The CDR3, as DNA: TGTGCCAGCAGCTTGGACCTCGGACTAGCGGGAAACTACGAGCAGTACTTC. The chain combines TRBV5-4 with TRBJ2-7; the match to TRBD2 covers 12 bases. Trimming removed 0 bases from V and 3 bases from J; junction bases left unmatched: 7. This CDR3 is built from 17 residues. Germline V gives CDR1 SGHNT, CDR2 YYREEE (reference sequence).

This chain uses TRBV6-2 or TRBV6-3 with TRBJ2-3; 9 bases fit TRBD2. V was pared by 4 bases and J by 0 bases, with 11 bases of the junction left unmatched. This CDR3 comprises 18 residues. From germline, CDR1 is MNHEY and CDR2 SVGEGT. The CDR3 DNA reads TGTGCCAGCAGTTCCGCACTCAAAACTAGCGGGAGCACAGATACGCAGTATTTT. As protein: CASSSALKTSGSTDTQYF.

The rearrangement uses TRBV5-1 and TRBJ2-5, with TRBD1 matching over 8 bases. Germline-derived CDR1 and CDR2 are SGHRS and YFSETQ. CDR3 length: 15 amino acids. V lost 4 bases to trimming and J lost 1 base; unmatched junction nucleotides: 6. In DNA form, the CDR3 reads TGCGCCAGCAGCGTCTCGACAGGGGTCCAAGAGACCCAGTACTTC. Translation gives CASSVSTGVQETQYF.

V usage is TRBV5-6 and J usage is TRBJ2-5, with D possibly being TRBD1 (7 bases). The germline gives CDR1 SGHDT, CDR2 YYEEEE. With 5 bases removed from V and 1 base from J, the gap between germline ends came to 15 bases. The CDR3 loop spans 15 amino acids. The CDR3 coding sequence is TGTGCCAGCAGGGCGGGGCCAGGGGGCCAAGAGACCCAGTACTTC. It yields the protein CASRAGPGGQETQYF.

The chain carries TRBV5-1 and TRBJ2-2; D might be TRBD1 (6 bases). V lost 8 bases and J 0 bases, leaving 14 bases between the germline ends. Germline lookup yields CDR1 SGHRS and CDR2 YFSETQ. This CDR3 has 15 amino acids. CDR3 sequence: CASKHGTSNTGELFF. The CDR3 DNA is TGCGCCAGTAAACACGGGACATCGAACACCGGGGAGCTGTTTTTT.

The chain uses TRBV6-1 and TRBJ2-5, with a tentative D call TRBD1 (6 bases). The germline V gene encodes CDR1 MNHNS and CDR2 SASEGT. The CDR3 is 15 residues long. V lost 3 bases to trimming and J lost 6 bases, with 17 bases between them. The CDR3: CASSDLGTPPQTQYF. CDR3 sequence (DNA): TGTGCCAGCAGTGACCTCGGGACACCCCCTCAGACCCAGTACTTC.

The sample holds a few counts of this clone. V is TRBV7-2 and J is TRBJ2-1; 7 bases line up with TRBD2. V shed 5 bases and J 5 bases; nucleotides not matched to a gene: 9. CDR1 and CDR2 from the germline V gene are SGHTA and FQGNSA. CDR3 length equals 15 residues. CDR3 in DNA: TGTGCCAGCAGCGGAAGGCTAGCGGAAAACAATGAGCAGTTCTTC. This gives the protein CASSGRLAENNEQFF.

This sequence joins TRBV15 and TRBJ2-1; 8 bases match TRBD1. J lost 7 bases, V lost 8 bases, and 4 bases had no gene match. This CDR3 has 12 residues. The germline V gene encodes CDR1 LNHNV and CDR2 YYDKDF (reference sequence). The CDR3 protein is CATSYRGNEQFF. The CDR3 DNA follows: TGTGCCACCTCCTACAGGGGGAATGAGCAGTTCTTC.

This clone was seen once. The chain employs TRBV30 and TRBJ2-1; 7 bases are a match to TRBD2. V lost 4 bases, J lost 8 bases, and 8 bases stayed unmatched. Germline V gene lookup returns CDR1 GTSNPN and CDR2 SVGIG (reference sequence). The CDR3 has 13 amino acids. DNA of the CDR3: TGTGCCTGGATGACGCGGGAGTGGTATGAGCAGTTCTTC. Translation: CAWMTREWYEQFF.

The chain is built from TRBV25-1 and TRBJ1-6, with TRBD1 as a possible D gene (6 bases). This CDR3 spans 15 amino acids. The V gene's germline CDR1 is MGHDK and CDR2 SYGVNS. Deletions cut 1 base from V and 9 bases from J, with 13 bases between. CDR3 sequence reads: CASSELLKGGSPLHF. The CDR3 nucleotides are TGTGCCAGCAGTGAATTGCTCAAAGGGGGTTCACCCCTCCACTTT.